These 14 T cell receptor beta chains came from one sample sequenced in a study of tumour-infiltrating T cells in Burkitt lymphoma. The assay was immunoSEQ multiplex PCR, and TCRdb's table has in-frame clones only and misses some. The table includes 4,400 or so clones, roughly four fifths detected once. The source material was tumor tissue. The receptors stem from a human donor with diffuse large B-cell lymphoma. Some clones in this sample may be carry-over from other donors' samples.

This chain links TRBV13 with TRBJ2-7, with 12 bases lining up with TRBD2. CDR3 length: 16 amino acids. The junction had 4 bases not matched to a gene; V was cut back by 0 bases and J by 4 bases. Germline loops: CDR1 PRHDT, CDR2 FYEKMQ (reference sequence). CDR3 sequence: CASSLGTSGSVYEQYF. The DNA of the CDR3 is TGTGCCAGCAGCTTAGGGACTAGCGGGAGCGTTTACGAGCAGTACTTC.

V usage is TRBV11-2 and J usage is TRBJ1-1; D may be TRBD1 (6 bases). V lost 3 bases to trimming and J lost 5 bases, with 19 bases between them. The CDR3 spans 16 residues. Germline V lookup: CDR1 SGHAT, CDR2 FQNNGV. In nucleotides, the CDR3 is TGTGCCAGCAGCTTGGGGGGGGGCTATGATTTAACTGAAGCTTTCTTT. The encoded protein is CASSLGGGYDLTEAFF.

The rearrangement links TRBV6-1 to TRBJ2-7; D is uncertain. CDR3 length: 12 residues. Trimming removed 4 bases at V and 7 bases at J, with 11 bases between. The germline V gene has CDR1 MNHNS and CDR2 SASEGT. For the CDR3, the DNA is TGTGCCAGCAGTGGCGTGGTGAGGGAGCAGTACTTC. Its translation: CASSGVVREQYF.

The chain recombines TRBV30 with TRBJ1-5; 10 bases line up with TRBD1. Trimming at V came to 5 bases and at J to 4 bases, leaving 2 bases not matched to a gene. CDR3 length: 13 amino acids. The germline gives CDR1 GTSNPN, CDR2 SVGIG (reference sequence). The CDR3 reads CAWQGQGNQPQHF. CDR3 DNA: TGTGCCTGGCAGGGACAGGGGAATCAGCCCCAGCATTTT.

The chain is built from TRBV5-4 and TRBJ2-1; no reliable D call. There are 17 residues in the CDR3. Germline-derived CDR1 and CDR2 are SGHNT and YYREEE (reference sequence). The V gene lost 3 bases and the J gene lost 3 bases, with 19 bases spanning the gap. CDR3 loop: CASSSGASRPIYNEQFF. Here the CDR3 DNA reads TGTGCCAGCAGCTCAGGTGCTAGTAGGCCCATCTACAATGAGCAGTTCTTC. The complete variable domain, with remaining parts taken from reference TRBV5-4 and TRBJ2-1, reads ETGVTQSPTHLIKTRGQQVTLRCSSQSGHNTVSWYQQALGQGPQFIFQYYREEENGRGNFPPRFSGLQFPNYSSELNVNALELDDSALYLCASSSGASRPIYNEQFFGPGTRLTVL.

V usage is TRBV5-4 and J usage is TRBJ1-2; TRBD1 matches at 11 bases. This CDR3 region has 15 residues. The V gene's germline CDR1 is SGHNT and CDR2 YYREEE (reference sequence). V was pared by 0 bases and J by 4 bases, with 2 bases of the junction left unmatched. The CDR3 DNA is TGTGCCAGCAGCTTGGGTGGGACAGGGGGCTATGGCTACACCTTC. This codes for CASSLGGTGGYGYTF.

The V and J genes are TRBV4-1 and TRBJ2-3; D may be TRBD1 or TRBD2 (6 bases each). Between the trimmed V and J ends, which lost 0 bases and 2 bases, there was a span of 9 bases. This CDR3 is built from 15 residues. CDR1 is MGHRA, CDR2 YSYEKL, per germline. This CDR3 reads CASSQEGGLTDTQYF. The CDR3 nucleotides are TGCGCCAGCAGCCAAGAGGGGGGCCTCACAGATACGCAGTATTTT.

A note on this clone: Germline is not matched at one junction end, which may reflect a read error. The chain has TRBV11-2 and TRBJ2-2; either TRBD1 or TRBD2 may supply D (5 bases each). CDR3 length: 16 amino acids. Germline V gene lookup returns CDR1 SGHAT and CDR2 FQNNGV. CDR3 sequence: CASSTPGPLNTGELFF. Written as DNA, the CDR3 is TGTGCCAGCAGCACACCGGGACCGCTGAACACTGGGGAGCTGTTTTTT.

The chain couples TRBV10-1 to TRBJ1-1, with D possibly matching TRBD1 (6 bases). The length of the CDR3 is 16 residues. Germline CDR1 WNHNN, CDR2 SYGVQD (reference sequence). V dropped 5 bases and J dropped 0 bases, with 16 bases sitting between them. The chain's CDR3 is CASSLSDSPLNTEAFF. The CDR3 nucleotides are TGCGCCAGCAGTCTGTCGGACAGTCCCCTGAACACTGAAGCTTTCTTT.

The gene calls are TRBV4-2 and TRBJ2-7; 13 positions match TRBD2. The CDR3 contains 20 residues. CDR1 and CDR2 (germline): LGHNA, YNFKEQ. Trimming took 5 bases from V and 1 from J; bases not matched to a gene: 17. The CDR3 here is CASSRRSGTSGAGRSYEQYF. CDR3 nucleotides: TGTGCCAGCAGCAGACGATCGGGGACTAGCGGGGCGGGGAGGTCCTACGAGCAGTACTTC.

This chain joins TRBV28 and TRBJ2-1; the D is unclear. The V gene's germline CDR1 is MDHEN and CDR2 SYDVKM. The CDR3 contains 15 residues. V gave up 5 bases and J gave up 0 bases, with 11 bases separating them. The CDR3 here is CASSTYSSSYNEQFF. CDR3 DNA sequence: TGTGCCAGCAGTACCTACTCAAGCTCCTACAATGAGCAGTTCTTC. Full variable domain (missing parts from reference TRBV28 and TRBJ2-1): DVKVTQSSRYLVKRTGEKVFLECVQDMDHENMFWYRQDPGLGLRLIYFSYDVKMKEKGDIPEGYSVSREKKERFSLILESASTNQTSMYLCASSTYSSSYNEQFFGPGTRLTVL.

This rearrangement joins TRBV15 to TRBJ1-4; TRBD1 is a possible D gene (5 bases). The V end was cut by 1 base, the J end by 0 bases, with 12 bases between. This CDR3 has 17 amino acids. The germline V gene has CDR1 LNHNV and CDR2 YYDKDF (reference sequence). The CDR3 bases are TGTGCCACCAGCAGAGGGGAGGACACTACAACTAATGAAAAACTGTTTTTT. This sequence encodes CATSRGEDTTTNEKLFF.

The chain recombines TRBV30 with TRBJ2-1, with TRBD2 matching over 10 bases. Germline lookup yields CDR1 GTSNPN and CDR2 SVGIG (reference sequence). V lost 3 bases and J lost 8; bases outside the gene matches: 10. This CDR3 spans 15 amino acids. The CDR3 protein is CAWSRNSGRRDEQFF. CDR3 DNA: TGTGCCTGGAGCAGAAATAGCGGGAGGAGGGATGAGCAGTTCTTC.

The chain uses TRBV13 and TRBJ1-3; TRBD1 agrees at 7 bases. This CDR3 spans 15 amino acids. CDR1 and CDR2 (germline): PRHDT, FYEKMQ (reference sequence). After removal of 1 base from V and 2 bases from J, the junction contained 2 bases not matched to a gene. Here the CDR3 DNA reads TGTGCCAGCAGCTTAGCAGGGACAGCTGGAAACACCATATATTTT. This translates into CASSLAGTAGNTIYF.